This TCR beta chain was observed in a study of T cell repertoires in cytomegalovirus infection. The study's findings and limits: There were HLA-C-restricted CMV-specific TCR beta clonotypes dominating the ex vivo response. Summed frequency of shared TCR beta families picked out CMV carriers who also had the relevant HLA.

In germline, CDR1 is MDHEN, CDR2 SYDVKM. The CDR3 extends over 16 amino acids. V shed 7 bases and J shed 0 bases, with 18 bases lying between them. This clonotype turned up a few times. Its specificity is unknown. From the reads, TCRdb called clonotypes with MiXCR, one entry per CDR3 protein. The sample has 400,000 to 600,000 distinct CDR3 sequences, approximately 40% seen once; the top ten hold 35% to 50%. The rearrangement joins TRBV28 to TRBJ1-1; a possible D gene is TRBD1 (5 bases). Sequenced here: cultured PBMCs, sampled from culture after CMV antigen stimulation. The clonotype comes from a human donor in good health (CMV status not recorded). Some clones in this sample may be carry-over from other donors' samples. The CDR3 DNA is TGTGCCAGCACCCCCCACGGGGGACCCATGAACACTGAAGCTTTCTTT. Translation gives CASTPHGGPMNTEAFF.